This TCR beta chain was identified in a study of CD8+ T cells in alopecia areata. The treatment denotes: oral pan-JAK inhibitor, 5-10 mg twice daily. Alopecia areata patients provided lesional scalp punch biopsies and peripheral blood, both collected for the study. Concerning this clone: Other DNA sequences in the same sample also yield this CDR3.

Reverse transcription of extracted RNA yielded cDNA, which provided the sequencing template. Data came from immunoSEQ multiplex PCR; TCRdb stores just in-frame clones and leaves some out. The table has under 250,000 clones, approximately 65% seen once. Germline V lookup: CDR1 SQVTM, CDR2 ANQGSEA. V lost 6 bases, J lost 5 bases, and 6 bases stayed unmatched. The CDR3 runs to 12 residues. The clonotype comes from a human donor with alopecia areata. The sequencing here drew on CD4+ T cells sorted from blood, taken around week 44, from a patient treated with tofacitinib. The rearrangement links TRBV29-1 to TRBJ1-1; 7 nucleotides line up with TRBD1. The CDR3 is CSVRTGGTEAFF. In nucleotides, the CDR3 is TGCAGCGTCAGGACAGGAGGTACTGAAGCTTTCTTT.